These 11 T cell receptor beta chains were sequenced from one sample in a study of cytomegalovirus exposure and HLA in healthy donors. Libraries were prepared by immunoSEQ multiplex PCR; TCRdb keeps only in-frame clonotypes and omits some of them. The top ten hold under 1.5% of the sample, which has 100,000 to 150,000 clones, 94% seen once. The material sequenced was PBMCs. These receptors were collected from a woman aged 18-29 years in good health and CMV-seronegative.

The V gene is TRBV18, the J gene TRBJ1-2, with D unclear. V was cut by 3 bases and J by 6 bases, with 11 bases left in between. The germline gives CDR1 KGHSH, CDR2 LQKENI. The CDR3 loop spans 13 amino acids. The CDR3 region is CASSPREADGYTF. The CDR3 nucleotides read TGTGCCAGCTCACCCCGGGAGGCGGATGGCTACACCTTC.

This rearrangement joins TRBV2 to TRBJ1-4; D is possibly TRBD1 (6 bases). This CDR3 comprises 16 residues. V lost 5 bases and J lost 0, with 13 bases in between. Germline V CDR1 and CDR2: SNHLY, FYNNEI. This CDR3 is CASSTYRDATNEKLFF. Written as DNA, the CDR3 is TGTGCCAGCAGTACCTACAGGGATGCAACTAATGAAAAACTGTTTTTT.

The CDR3 protein is CASSGGGALSGNTIYF. CDR3 DNA sequence: TGTGCCAGCAGCGGGGGGGGAGCCCTCTCTGGAAACACCATATATTTT. The gene calls are TRBV5-4 and TRBJ1-3, with a possible D match to TRBD1 (5 bases). Germline CDR1 SGHNT, CDR2 YYREEE (reference sequence). The ends were cut back, 4 bases at V and 0 bases at J, with 14 bases in the middle. The length of the CDR3 is 16 residues.

As to this clone: Within the sample, other DNA sequences also encode this same CDR3. The V call is TRBV5-1, the J call TRBJ2-5, with D uncertain. This CDR3 comprises 13 residues. From germline, CDR1 is SGHRS and CDR2 YFSETQ. V shed 2 bases and J shed 2 bases, with 7 bases lying between them. As DNA, the CDR3 is TGCGCCAGCAGCTTTGGGCAGCAAGAGACCCAGTACTTC. Its translation: CASSFGQQETQYF.

This chain links TRBV4-1 with TRBJ2-7; no firm D call. Germline lookup yields CDR1 MGHRA and CDR2 YSYEKL. Trimming left V 0 bases short and J 1 base short, with 10 bases between. The CDR3 is 15 amino acids. CDR3 sequence reads: CASSQDDGESYEQYF. The CDR3 coding sequence is TGCGCCAGCAGCCAAGATGACGGAGAGTCCTACGAGCAGTACTTC.

The chain recombines TRBV28 with TRBJ2-7; TRBD2 matches at 11 bases. Germline lookup yields CDR1 MDHEN and CDR2 SYDVKM. The V gene end was trimmed by 8 bases and the J gene end by 4 bases; junction bases not matched to a gene: 13. This CDR3 has 16 amino acids. In DNA form, the CDR3 reads TGTGCCAGCGAAACTAGCGGGAGAAGTGGGTCATACGAGCAGTACTTC. It specifies CASETSGRSGSYEQYF.

The V call is TRBV7-2, the J call TRBJ2-3, with TRBD2 matching over 10 bases. CDR3 length equals 19 residues. CDR1 and CDR2 (germline): SGHTA, FQGNSA. Trimming took 7 bases from V and 4 from J; bases not matched to a gene: 20. The CDR3 spells CASTPHGVAGGVIADTQYF. The CDR3 DNA is TGTGCCAGCACCCCCCATGGGGTAGCGGGAGGAGTTATCGCAGATACGCAGTATTTT.

V usage is TRBV2 and J usage is TRBJ1-3; weak D call: TRBD1 (5 bases). The CDR3 sequence is 15 residues long. Trimming shortened V by 6 bases and J by 0 bases, and 12 bases separated the two germline ends. CDR1 SNHLY and CDR2 FYNNEI come from the germline V gene. The CDR3 coding sequence is TGTGCCAGCAGGGAGGGGACGTTCTCTGGAAACACCATATATTTT. Translated, it gives CASREGTFSGNTIYF.

This clone came up once. The chain links TRBV29-1 to TRBJ2-3; 8 bases are shared with TRBD1. The CDR3 is made up of 14 amino acids. Unmatched junction bases numbered 6, after V lost 5 bases and J lost 2 bases. From germline, CDR1 is SQVTM and CDR2 ANQGSEA. The CDR3 bases are TGCAGCGTTAAACCGGGACAGGACACAGATACGCAGTATTTT. Amino acid sequence: CSVKPGQDTDTQYF.

Here the CDR3 reads CASSQDRGLDSEAFF. CDR3 nucleotides: TGCGCCAGCAGCCAAGACAGGGGGTTGGACTCTGAAGCTTTCTTT. The chain has TRBV4-1 and TRBJ1-1, with TRBD1 matching 7 bases. In germline, CDR1 is MGHRA, CDR2 YSYEKL. There are 15 residues in the CDR3. The J segment lost 6 bases and the V segment lost 0 bases, leaving 7 bases of the junction unmatched.

The chain uses TRBV2 and TRBJ1-5; the D is unclear. In germline, CDR1 is SNHLY, CDR2 FYNNEI. This CDR3 region has 16 residues. Trimming removed 4 bases at V and 2 bases at J, with 15 bases between. CDR3 nucleotide sequence: TGTGCCAGCAGTGCCGACTTCTTATCTGGCAATCAGCCCCAGCATTTT. Encoded protein: CASSADFLSGNQPQHF.